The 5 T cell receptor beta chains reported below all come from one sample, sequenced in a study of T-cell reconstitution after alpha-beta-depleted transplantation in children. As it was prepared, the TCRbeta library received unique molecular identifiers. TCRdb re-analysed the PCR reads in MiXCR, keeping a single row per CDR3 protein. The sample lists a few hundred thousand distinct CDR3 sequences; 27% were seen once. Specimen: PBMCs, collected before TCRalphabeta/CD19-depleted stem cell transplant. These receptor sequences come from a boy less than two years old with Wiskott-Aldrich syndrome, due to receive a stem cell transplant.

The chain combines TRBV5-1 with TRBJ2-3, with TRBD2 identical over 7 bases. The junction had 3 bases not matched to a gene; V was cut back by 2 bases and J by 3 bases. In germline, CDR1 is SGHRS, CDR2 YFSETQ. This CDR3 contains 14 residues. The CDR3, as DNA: TGCGCCAGCAGCTTTACAGCGGGAACAGATACGCAGTATTTT. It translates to CASSFTAGTDTQYF.

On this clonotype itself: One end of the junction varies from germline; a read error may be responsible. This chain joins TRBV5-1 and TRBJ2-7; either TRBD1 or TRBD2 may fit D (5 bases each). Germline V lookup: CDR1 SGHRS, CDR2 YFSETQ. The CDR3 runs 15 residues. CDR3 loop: CASSPTGGSSYEQYF. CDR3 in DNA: TGTGCCAGCAGTCCCACTGGGGGTTCCAGCTACGAGCAGTACTTC.

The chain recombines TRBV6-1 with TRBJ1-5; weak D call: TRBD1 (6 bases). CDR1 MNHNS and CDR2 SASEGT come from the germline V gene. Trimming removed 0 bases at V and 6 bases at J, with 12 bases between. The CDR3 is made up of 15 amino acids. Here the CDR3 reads CASSEAGASGQPQHF. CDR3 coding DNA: TGTGCCAGCAGTGAAGCGGGGGCCTCCGGTCAGCCCCAGCATTTT.

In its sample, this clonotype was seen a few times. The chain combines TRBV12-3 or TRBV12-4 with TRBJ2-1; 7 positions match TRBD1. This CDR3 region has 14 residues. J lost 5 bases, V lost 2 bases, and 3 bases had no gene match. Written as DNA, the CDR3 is TGTGCCAGCAGTTTACGGACAGGCGACAATGAGCAGTTCTTC. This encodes CASSLRTGDNEQFF.

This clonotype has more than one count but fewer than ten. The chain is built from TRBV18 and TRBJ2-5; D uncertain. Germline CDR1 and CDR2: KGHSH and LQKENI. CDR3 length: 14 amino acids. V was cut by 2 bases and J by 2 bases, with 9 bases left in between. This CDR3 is CASSPSRIQETQYF. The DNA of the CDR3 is TGTGCCAGCTCACCAAGTCGGATACAAGAGACCCAGTACTTC.